These T cell receptor beta chains were read from a single sample in a study of OX40 agonist ivuxolimab in advanced cancers. The data were produced by immunoSEQ multiplex PCR, yet TCRdb's version contains in-frame clones alone and is incomplete. The sample lists around 61,000 clones, approximately 86% occurring once. This material consisted of CD4+ or CD8+ T cells sorted from blood, taken in a trial of the OX40 agonist ivuxolimab. These receptors originate from an adult with an advanced solid tumor such as melanoma, head and neck, liver or kidney cancer. Each CDR3 is given with its conserved first and last residue. A D gene is named only where the DNA matches it firmly. Expanded clones get a size class; other rows say once, few or many, or leave the size out.

d_gene	j_gene	v_gene	abundance	CDR3nt	CDR3aa
-	TRBJ1-6	TRBV30	-	TGTGCCTGGAGCGGCAGGACCCTCCACTTT	CAWSGRTLHF
-	TRBJ1-5	TRBV4-2	-	TGTGCCAGCAGCCAATTGGATAGCAATCAGCCCCAGCATTTT	CASSQLDSNQPQHF
TRBD2	TRBJ2-7	TRBV5-6	-	TGTGCCAGCAGCCCCCTGGGACTAGCGGGGAGGTACGAGCAGTACTTC	CASSPLGLAGRYEQYF
TRBD1	TRBJ1-1	TRBV25-1	-	TGTGCCAGCAGTGAGTCCCGGGACAGGGCCGCTTTCTTT	CASSESRDRAAFF
TRBD2	TRBJ2-5	TRBV2	-	TGTGCCAGCGGGCGGGAGATCCAAGAGACCCAGTACTTC	CASGREIQETQYF
-	TRBJ2-6	TRBV9	-	TGTGCCAGCAGCGTAGAAGTTGGCGCAGGGGCCAACGTCCTGACTTTC	CASSVEVGAGANVLTF
-	TRBJ2-7	TRBV6-1	-	TGTGCCAGCAGTGAATCGGGATACTCCTACGAGCAGTACTTC	CASSESGYSYEQYF
-	TRBJ2-1	TRBV6-6	-	TGTGCCAGCAGTTCGGCCATACGGGGTTTCTACAATGAGCAGTTCTTC	CASSSAIRGFYNEQFF
-	TRBJ2-6	TRBV27	-	TGTGCCAGCAGTCTCTCTGGGGCCAACGTCCTGACTTTC	CASSLSGANVLTF
TRBD1	TRBJ1-2	TRBV10-2	-	TGCGCCAGCACCCCAGACAGGGCAGTTAACTATGGCTACACCTTC	CASTPDRAVNYGYTF
-	TRBJ1-5	TRBV19	-	TGTGCCAGTAGTATAGGGACAGAGAATCAGCCCCAGCATTTT	CASSIGTENQPQHF
-	TRBJ1-5	TRBV11-3	-	TGTGCCAGCAGCTGGGACGGGAATCAGCCCCAGCATTTT	CASSWDGNQPQHF
-	TRBJ2-1	TRBV9	-	TGTGCCAGCAGCGGCAGTTTCTATGAGCAGTTCTTC	CASSGSFYEQFF
TRBD2	TRBJ2-3	TRBV28	once	TGTGCCAGCAGTCCCCGTGCGCTAGCGGGAGGGAAAGATACGCAGTATTTT	CASSPRALAGGKDTQYF
-	TRBJ2-7	TRBV28	-	TGTGCCAGCAGTACAGGGAGCTCCTACGAGCAGTACTTC	CASSTGSSYEQYF
-	TRBJ1-1	TRBV4-3	-	TGCGCCAGCAGCCAAGATATAGACAGCTTAGAAGCTTTCTTT	CASSQDIDSLEAFF
TRBD1	TRBJ2-7	TRBV28	-	TGTGCCACCAGGGACAGCTCCTACGAGCAGTACTTC	CATRDSSYEQYF
-	TRBJ2-7	TRBV6-6	-	TGTGCCAGCAGTTTAGGGGGGACAGACTACGAGCAGTACTTC	CASSLGGTDYEQYF
-	TRBJ2-7	TRBV2	-	TGTGCCAGCAGATCTGGACTCCTCTCCTACGAGCAGTACTTC	CASRSGLLSYEQYF
-	TRBJ1-5	TRBV28	-	TGTGCCAGCTTTACCCTTGATCAGCCCCAGCATTTT	CASFTLDQPQHF